This T cell receptor beta chain was recovered during a study of beta chain features in type 1 diabetes. Study observations and caveats: More deletions and fewer insertions at VDJ junctions were found in patients with type 1 diabetes.

Investigators reverse transcribed all isolated RNA, so they sequenced expressed TCRB transcripts. The table came from immunoSEQ multiplex PCR; TCRdb's copy has only in-frame clones and leaves some out. The profile shows hundreds of thousands of clones, roughly 16% of them singletons. Blood was drawn once from each donor into heparinised tubes. The draws averaged approximately 110 mL. This clone has more than one count but fewer than ten. Its antigen remains unknown. The V and J ends lost 0 bases and 5 bases respectively, with 11 bases between them. Germline CDR1 reads SGHNT; CDR2 reads YYREEE (reference sequence). The CDR3 is 15 amino acids.

The rearrangement joins TRBV5-4 to TRBJ2-2, with a tentative D call TRBD1 (5 bases). This sequence originates from a woman between 18 and 30 years old in good health. Sequenced input: naive CD4+ T cells from blood. CDR3 sequence reads: CASSLAAGRTGELFF. CDR3 DNA sequence: TGTGCCAGCAGCTTGGCGGCAGGGCGAACCGGGGAGCTGTTTTTT.